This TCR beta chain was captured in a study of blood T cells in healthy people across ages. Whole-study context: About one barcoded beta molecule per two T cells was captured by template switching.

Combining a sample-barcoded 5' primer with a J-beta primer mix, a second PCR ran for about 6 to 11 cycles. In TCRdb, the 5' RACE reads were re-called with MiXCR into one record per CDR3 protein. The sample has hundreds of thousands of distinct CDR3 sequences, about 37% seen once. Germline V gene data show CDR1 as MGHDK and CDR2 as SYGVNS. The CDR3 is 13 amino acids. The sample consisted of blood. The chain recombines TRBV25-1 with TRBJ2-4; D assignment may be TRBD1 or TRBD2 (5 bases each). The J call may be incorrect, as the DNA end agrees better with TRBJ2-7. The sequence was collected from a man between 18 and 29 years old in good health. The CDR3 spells CASSEKLGREQYF. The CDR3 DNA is TGTGCCAGCAGTGAAAAACTGGGACGCGAGCAGTACTTC.